This paragraph reports one TCR beta chain. Isolated RNA was reverse transcribed into cDNA used as the sequencing template. Using immunoSEQ multiplex PCR, the repertoire was profiled, and TCRdb retains in-frame clones only, with some absent. The profile covers 130,000 to 150,000 clones, with around 62% appearing a single time and less than 40% taken by the ten largest. Germline V lookup: CDR1 SEHNR, CDR2 FQNEAQ (reference sequence). The CDR3 length is 15 residues. The V gene lost 2 bases and the J gene lost 0 bases, with 7 bases spanning the gap. The data were taken from a study of CD8+ T cells in alopecia areata.

The clonotype comes from a human donor in good health. Sequences were obtained from CD8+ T cells sorted from blood. The chain is built from TRBV7-9 and TRBJ2-2, with D possibly being TRBD2 (5 bases). The CDR3 loop reads CASSLSGTNTGELFF. CDR3 coding DNA: TGTGCCAGCAGCTTAAGCGGTACGAACACCGGGGAGCTGTTTTTT.